This entry lists 20 T cell receptor beta chains sequenced from one sample in a study of control samples from healthy donors and cancer patients. Clones were sequenced by immunoSEQ multiplex PCR, and TCRdb holds only the in-frame ones, with some missing. In the table there are about 130,000 clones, about nine tenths of which are singletons. Specimen: blood. The receptors here all came from a middle-aged man in good health.

The chain joins TRBV6-6 to TRBJ1-2; the D gene is possibly TRBD1 (5 bases). The V gene lost 6 bases and the J gene lost 6 bases, with 11 bases spanning the gap. Germline assignment: CDR1 MNHNY and CDR2 SVGAGI (reference sequence). CDR3 size: 12 residues. The CDR3 sequence: CASSPTGHGYTF. The CDR3 DNA sequence: TGTGCCAGCAGCCCCACGGGGCATGGCTACACCTTC.

V is TRBV28 and J is TRBJ2-7; D remains ambiguous. CDR3 length equals 13 residues. Germline lookup yields CDR1 MDHEN and CDR2 SYDVKM. V lost 6 bases to trimming and J lost 2 bases, with 11 bases between them. CDR3 loop: CASRGLFPYEQYF. The DNA for the CDR3 is TGTGCCAGCAGGGGGTTATTCCCCTACGAGCAGTACTTC.

The chain combines TRBV19 with TRBJ1-2; 8 nucleotides line up with TRBD1. The CDR3 sequence is 11 residues long. The germline gives CDR1 LNHDA, CDR2 SQIVND (reference sequence). The junction had 5 bases not matched to a gene; V was cut back by 9 bases and J by 8 bases. CDR3: CASQTGVGYTF. The CDR3 DNA sequence: TGTGCCAGCCAGACAGGGGTCGGCTACACCTTC.

The rearrangement uses TRBV28 and TRBJ1-5; D possibly corresponds to TRBD1 (5 bases). The V gene's germline CDR1 is MDHEN and CDR2 SYDVKM. The CDR3 runs to 15 residues. The V gene lost 5 bases and the J gene lost 6 bases, with 17 bases spanning the gap. This CDR3 reads CASSARPGYSQPQHF. The CDR3 nucleotides read TGTGCCAGCAGTGCTCGGCCAGGGTATAGTCAGCCCCAGCATTTT.

The chain is built from TRBV11-3 and TRBJ2-3; tentative D call: TRBD2 (5 bases). The CDR3 runs to 16 residues. Germline lookup yields CDR1 SGHNT and CDR2 YENEEA. Trimming removed 1 base from V and 4 bases from J, with 15 bases in between. This CDR3 reads CASSLGRVEGPDTQYF. The CDR3, as DNA: TGTGCCAGCAGCTTAGGCCGGGTTGAGGGTCCAGATACGCAGTATTTT.

The chain joins TRBV19 to TRBJ2-7, with D perhaps matching TRBD2 (5 bases). V was pared by 1 base and J by 1 base, with 5 bases between. The CDR3 length is 13 residues. CDR1 is LNHDA and CDR2 is SQIVND in the germline V gene (reference sequence). CDR3 protein: CASSIGESYEQYF. CDR3 in DNA: TGTGCCAGTAGTATAGGGGAGTCCTACGAGCAGTACTTC. The full variable domain, its missing parts supplied by reference TRBV19 and TRBJ2-7, is DGGITQSPKYLFRKEGQNVTLSCEQNLNHDAMYWYRQDPGQGLRLIYYSQIVNDFQKGDIAEGYSVSREKKESFPLTVTSAQKNPTAFYLCASSIGESYEQYFGPGTRLTVT.

The chain carries TRBV5-1 and TRBJ1-2; D gene unclear. Germline CDR1 is SGHRS and CDR2 is YFSETQ. Trimming took 0 bases from V and 0 from J, leaving 6 bases between them. The CDR3 is 14 residues long. The CDR3 DNA reads TGCGCCAGCAGCTTGGTACCTACTAACTATGGCTACACCTTC. It codes for CASSLVPTNYGYTF.

The V and J genes are TRBV28 and TRBJ1-2, with 10 bases matching TRBD1. The CDR3 runs 16 residues. V lost 5 bases, J lost 4 bases, and 10 bases stayed unmatched. Germline CDR1 MDHEN, CDR2 SYDVKM. The CDR3 reads CASSTLDRGLTYGYTF. The DNA for the CDR3 is TGTGCCAGCAGTACCCTTGACAGGGGGCTTACCTATGGCTACACCTTC.

The chain joins TRBV9 to TRBJ2-2; no clear D. Germline V gives CDR1 SGDLS, CDR2 YYNGEE. V was cut by 2 bases and J by 6 bases, with 11 bases left in between. The CDR3 is 14 amino acids. CDR3 sequence (DNA): TGTGCCAGCAGCGTCGATGGTCGGGCCGGGGAGCTGTTTTTT. As protein: CASSVDGRAGELFF.

The rearrangement links TRBV18 to TRBJ1-1, with no clear D. CDR1 is KGHSH and CDR2 is LQKENI in the germline V gene. The CDR3 covers 16 residues. V lost 1 base and J lost 0, with 12 bases in between. This CDR3 reads CASSPRRRAMNTEAFF. The CDR3 bases are TGTGCCAGCTCACCACGAAGGAGGGCTATGAACACTGAAGCTTTCTTT.

The rearrangement joins TRBV11-1 to TRBJ2-3, with D possibly being TRBD1 (6 bases). The V gene lost 1 base and the J gene lost 1 base, with 12 bases spanning the gap. The germline V gene encodes CDR1 SGHAT and CDR2 FQDESV (reference sequence). The CDR3 runs 16 residues. CDR3 sequence (DNA): TGTGCCAGCAGCTTAGGGGGGCTTTACGGCACAGATACGCAGTATTTT. It encodes CASSLGGLYGTDTQYF.

The rearrangement uses TRBV7-8 and TRBJ1-2; weak D call: TRBD1 (5 bases). CDR1 SGHVS and CDR2 FQNEAQ come from the germline V gene. CDR3 size: 13 residues. The germline V and J ends were trimmed by 2 bases and 3 bases, with 7 bases remaining between them. Written as DNA, the CDR3 is TGTGCCAGCAGCTTATGGGACTACTATGGCTACACCTTC. This codes for CASSLWDYYGYTF.

This sequence joins TRBV5-1 and TRBJ2-1; 10 bases are shared with TRBD1. The CDR3 loop spans 16 amino acids. The trim removed 4 bases at V and 9 bases at J, leaving 13 bases unmatched. Germline V gene data show CDR1 as SGHRS and CDR2 as YFSETQ. The CDR3 is CASSQGTGVMVGEQFF. For the CDR3, the DNA is TGCGCCAGCAGCCAAGGGACAGGGGTTATGGTGGGTGAGCAGTTCTTC.

There are a few counts of this clone. The chain employs TRBV4-1 and TRBJ1-2; possibly TRBD1 for D (5 bases). V was pared by 4 bases and J by 6 bases, with 12 bases between. CDR1 MGHRA and CDR2 YSYEKL come from the germline V gene. This CDR3 has 13 amino acids. The CDR3 sequence: CASSRTGVHGYTF. The CDR3 DNA reads TGCGCCAGCAGCCGAACGGGGGTTCATGGCTACACCTTC.

This chain links TRBV5-1 with TRBJ1-3, with 8 bases matching TRBD1. J was trimmed by 2 bases and V by 4 bases; bases with no gene match: 8. The V gene's germline CDR1 is SGHRS and CDR2 YFSETQ. The CDR3 runs 16 residues. This CDR3 reads CASSLGTGGAGNTIYF. CDR3 bases: TGCGCCAGCAGCCTTGGGACAGGAGGGGCTGGAAACACCATATATTTT.

V and J are TRBV11-2 and TRBJ2-3; tentatively, D is TRBD1 or TRBD2 (6 bases each). CDR3 length: 14 amino acids. Germline V gene sequence: CDR1 SGHAT, CDR2 FQNNGV. V lost 3 bases, J lost 12 bases, and 19 bases lay in between. The CDR3 spells CASSLRGTPWSQYF. The CDR3 nucleotides read TGTGCCAGCAGCTTGAGGGGGACTCCTTGGTCCCAGTATTTT.

As concerns this clone: The identical CDR3 is also encoded by other nucleotide sequences in the sample. V is TRBV5-1 and J is TRBJ2-7; 7 nucleotides match TRBD2. The J segment lost 2 bases and the V segment lost 2 bases, leaving 4 bases of the junction unmatched. The CDR3 consists of 14 residues. The germline CDR1 and CDR2 sequences are SGHRS and YFSETQ. The CDR3 region has the DNA TGCGCCAGCAGCTTACGGGGGGAACCCTACGAGCAGTACTTC. Translated: CASSLRGEPYEQYF.

The chain uses TRBV15 and TRBJ1-5; unclear D gene. This CDR3 contains 17 residues. Germline assignment: CDR1 LNHNV and CDR2 YYDKDF (reference sequence). V was clipped by 0 bases and J by 4 bases, with 16 bases between them. CDR3 nucleotides: TGTGCCACCAGCAGAGATCGTCCTGGAATAACGAATCAGCCCCAGCATTTT. This encodes CATSRDRPGITNQPQHF.

This clone turned up a few times. The rearrangement joins TRBV2 to TRBJ1-1, with TRBD1 identical over 7 bases. From germline, CDR1 is SNHLY and CDR2 FYNNEI. J gave up 4 bases and V 5 bases, and 7 bases lay outside the gene matches. This CDR3 is built from 14 residues. CDR3 in amino acids: CASSPRQGRTEAFF. The CDR3 coding sequence is TGTGCCAGCAGTCCTCGACAGGGACGCACTGAAGCTTTCTTT.

The chain has TRBV24-1 and TRBJ1-2; D uncertain. V was pared by 4 bases and J by 3 bases, with 5 bases between. CDR1 and CDR2 (germline): KGHDR, SFDVKD. The CDR3 covers 12 residues. The CDR3 sequence is CATSDRYYGYTF. The CDR3 DNA sequence: TGTGCCACCAGTGACCGCTACTATGGCTACACCTTC.